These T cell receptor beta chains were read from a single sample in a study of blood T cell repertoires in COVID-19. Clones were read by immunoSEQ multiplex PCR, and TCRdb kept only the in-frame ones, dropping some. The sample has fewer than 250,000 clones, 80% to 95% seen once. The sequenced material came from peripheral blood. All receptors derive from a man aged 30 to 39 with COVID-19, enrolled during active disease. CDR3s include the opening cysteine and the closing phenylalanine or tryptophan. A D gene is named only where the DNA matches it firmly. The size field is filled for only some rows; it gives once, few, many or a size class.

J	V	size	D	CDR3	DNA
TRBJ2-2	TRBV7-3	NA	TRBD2	CASSPSGRLDYTGELFF	TGTGCCAGCAGCCCATCCGGGAGGCTAGACTACACCGGGGAGCTGTTTTTT
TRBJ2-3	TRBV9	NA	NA	CASSPLVGPDTQYF	TGTGCCAGCAGCCCGCTCGTGGGCCCAGATACGCAGTATTTT
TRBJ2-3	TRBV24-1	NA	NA	CATSEGTPTDTQYF	TGTGCCACCAGTGAGGGGACTCCCACAGATACGCAGTATTTT
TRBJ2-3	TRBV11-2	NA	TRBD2	CASSRIPRTSGGSADTQYF	TGTGCCAGCAGCCGGATACCCCGGACTAGCGGGGGGAGCGCAGATACGCAGTATTTT
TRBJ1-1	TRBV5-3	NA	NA	CARSLSAWPEAFF	TGTGCCAGAAGCTTGTCCGCTTGGCCAGAAGCTTTCTTT
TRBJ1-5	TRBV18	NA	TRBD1	CASSPQGANNQPQHF	TGTGCCAGCTCACCACAGGGGGCTAACAATCAGCCCCAGCATTTT
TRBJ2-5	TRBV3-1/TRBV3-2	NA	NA	CASSQDSLTQYF	TGTGCCAGCAGCCAAGATTCCCTAACCCAGTACTTC
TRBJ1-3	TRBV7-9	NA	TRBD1	CASSAQGAPGNTIYF	TGTGCCAGCAGCGCTCAGGGGGCGCCTGGAAACACCATATATTTT
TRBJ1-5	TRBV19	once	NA	CATSTGLYSNQPQHF	TGTGCCACCTCAACAGGATTATATAGCAATCAGCCCCAGCATTTT
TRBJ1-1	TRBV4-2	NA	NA	CASSQTSGVTEAFF	TGTGCCAGCAGCCAAACCTCAGGGGTCACTGAAGCTTTCTTT
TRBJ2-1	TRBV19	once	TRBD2	CASRNGGATYNEQFF	TGTGCCAGTAGGAACGGGGGGGCGACGTACAATGAGCAGTTCTTC
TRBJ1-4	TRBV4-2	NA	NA	CASSQDVSKKLFF	TGTGCCAGCAGCCAAGATGTAAGCAAAAAACTGTTTTTT
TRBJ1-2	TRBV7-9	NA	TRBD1	CASRPTGADYGYTF	TGTGCCAGCAGGCCGACAGGGGCGGACTATGGCTACACCTTC
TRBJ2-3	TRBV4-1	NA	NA	CASSQFSGSSTDTQYF	TGCGCCAGCAGCCAATTCAGCGGGTCGAGCACAGATACGCAGTATTTT
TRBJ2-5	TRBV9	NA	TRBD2	CASSVAARAGGYETQYF	TGTGCCAGCAGCGTAGCCGCTAGGGCGGGGGGGTATGAGACCCAGTACTTC
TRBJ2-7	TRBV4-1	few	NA	CASSQDPGMGYYEQYF	TGCGCCAGCAGCCAAGATCCCGGGATGGGATACTACGAGCAGTACTTC
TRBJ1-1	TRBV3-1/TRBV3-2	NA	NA	CASSLRAGAKNTEAFF	TGTGCCAGCAGCCTCAGGGCAGGGGCCAAGAACACTGAAGCTTTCTTT
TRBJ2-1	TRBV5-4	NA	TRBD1	CASSPTGTGGNEQFF	TGTGCCAGCAGCCCAACCGGGACAGGGGGCAATGAGCAGTTCTTC
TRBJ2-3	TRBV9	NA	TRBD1	CASSVGDRGPPDF	TGTGCCAGCAGCGTAGGGGACAGGGGCCCCCCGGATTTT
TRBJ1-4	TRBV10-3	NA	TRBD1	CAISESGTGAHEKLFF	TGTGCCATCAGTGAGTCCGGGACAGGGGCGCATGAAAAACTGTTTTTT
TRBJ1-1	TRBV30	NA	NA	CAWSRGSSGGIGAFF	TGTGCCTGGAGTAGGGGTAGTTCGGGGGGCATAGGGGCTTTCTTT
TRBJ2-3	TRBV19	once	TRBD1	CASSHPGQGGTDTQYF	TGTGCCAGTAGCCATCCGGGACAGGGGGGCACAGATACGCAGTATTTT
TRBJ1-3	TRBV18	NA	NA	CASSLGDQDSGNTIYF	TGTGCCAGCTCTCTCGGGGATCAGGATTCTGGAAACACCATATATTTT
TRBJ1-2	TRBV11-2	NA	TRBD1	CASSFDRGTNYGYTF	TGTGCCAGCAGCTTCGACAGGGGGACTAACTATGGCTACACCTTC
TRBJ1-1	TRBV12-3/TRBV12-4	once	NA	CASSPGVATEAFF	TGTGCCAGCAGTCCAGGGGTAGCCACTGAAGCTTTCTTT
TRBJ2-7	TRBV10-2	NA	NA	CASEQDRNPYEQYF	TGCGCCAGCGAACAAGACAGGAACCCCTACGAGCAGTACTTC
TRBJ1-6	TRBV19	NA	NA	CASSSRGREGSPLHF	TGTGCCAGTAGTAGTAGAGGCAGGGAAGGTTCACCCCTCCACTTT
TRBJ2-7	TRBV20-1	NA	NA	CSARQSYEQYF	TGCAGTGCTAGACAATCCTACGAGCAGTACTTC
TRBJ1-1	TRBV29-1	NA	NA	CSVDGTHTEAFF	TGCAGCGTCGATGGGACACACACTGAAGCTTTCTTT
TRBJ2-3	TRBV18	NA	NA	CASSPGGSGATDTQYF	TGTGCCAGCTCCCCCGGGGGTAGCGGAGCCACAGATACGCAGTATTTT
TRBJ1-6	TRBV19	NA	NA	CASSERDSPLHF	TGTGCCAGTAGTGAACGGGATTCACCCCTCCACTTT
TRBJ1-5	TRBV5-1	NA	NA	CASSLLGEGQPQHF	TGCGCCAGCAGCTTGTTAGGGGAGGGTCAGCCCCAGCATTTT
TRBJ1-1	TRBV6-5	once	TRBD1	CASGPQGAGTEAFF	TGTGCCAGCGGACCACAGGGGGCAGGCACTGAAGCTTTCTTT
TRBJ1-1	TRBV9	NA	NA	CASSVRSDTEAFF	TGTGCCAGCAGCGTACGAAGCGACACTGAAGCTTTCTTT